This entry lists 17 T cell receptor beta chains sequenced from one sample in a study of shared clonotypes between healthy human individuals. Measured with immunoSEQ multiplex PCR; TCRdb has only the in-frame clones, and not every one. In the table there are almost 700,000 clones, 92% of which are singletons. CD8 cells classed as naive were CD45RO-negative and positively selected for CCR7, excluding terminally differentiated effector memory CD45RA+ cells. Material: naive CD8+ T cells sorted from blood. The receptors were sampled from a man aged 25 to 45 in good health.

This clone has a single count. CDR3 in amino acids: CASSNPGQGFASSYNEQFF. The DNA for the CDR3 is TGTGCCAGCAGCAATCCGGGACAGGGTTTCGCCAGCTCCTACAATGAGCAGTTCTTC. V and J are TRBV9 and TRBJ2-1; 9 nucleotides align to TRBD1. This CDR3 spans 19 amino acids. Germline V lookup: CDR1 SGDLS, CDR2 YYNGEE. V was clipped by 4 bases and J by 0 bases; unmatched bases: 14.

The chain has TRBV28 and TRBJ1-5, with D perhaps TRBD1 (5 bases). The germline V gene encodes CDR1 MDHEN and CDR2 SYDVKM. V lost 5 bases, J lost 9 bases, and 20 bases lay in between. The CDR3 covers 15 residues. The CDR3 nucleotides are TGTGCCAGCAGTCCCCACTCGACAGCACTGGGGCCCCAGCATTTT. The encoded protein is CASSPHSTALGPQHF. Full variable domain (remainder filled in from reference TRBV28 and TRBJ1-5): DVKVTQSSRYLVKRTGEKVFLECVQDMDHENMFWYRQDPGLGLRLIYFSYDVKMKEKGDIPEGYSVSREKKERFSLILESASTNQTSMYLCASSPHSTALGPQHFGDGTRLSIL.

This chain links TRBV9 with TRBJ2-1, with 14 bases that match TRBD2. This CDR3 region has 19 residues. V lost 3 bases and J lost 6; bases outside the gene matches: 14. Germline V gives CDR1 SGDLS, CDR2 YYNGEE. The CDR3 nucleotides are TGTGCCAGCAGCGGCAGGGGACGGACTAGCGGGAGGCGGTTCAATGAGCAGTTCTTC. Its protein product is CASSGRGRTSGRRFNEQFF.

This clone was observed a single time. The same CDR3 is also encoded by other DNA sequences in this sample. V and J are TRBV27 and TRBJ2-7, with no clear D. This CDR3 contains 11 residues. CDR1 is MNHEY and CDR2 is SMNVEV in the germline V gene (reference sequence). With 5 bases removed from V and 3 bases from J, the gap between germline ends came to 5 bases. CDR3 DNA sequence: TGTGCCAGCAGTCCAGGCTACGAGCAGTACTTC. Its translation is CASSPGYEQYF.

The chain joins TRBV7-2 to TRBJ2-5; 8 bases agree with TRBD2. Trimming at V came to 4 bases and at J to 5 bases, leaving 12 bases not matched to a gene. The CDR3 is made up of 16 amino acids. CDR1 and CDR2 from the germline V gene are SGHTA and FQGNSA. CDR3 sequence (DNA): TGTGCCAGCAGCTCTCGTAGCGGGATATGGGAGGAGACCCAGTACTTC. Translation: CASSSRSGIWEETQYF.

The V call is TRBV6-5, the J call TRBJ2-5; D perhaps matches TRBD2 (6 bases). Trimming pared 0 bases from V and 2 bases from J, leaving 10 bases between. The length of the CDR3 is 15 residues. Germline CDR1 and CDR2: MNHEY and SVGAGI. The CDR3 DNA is TGTGCCAGCAGTTACTCGAAAGGGACTCAAGAGACCCAGTACTTC. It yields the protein CASSYSKGTQETQYF.

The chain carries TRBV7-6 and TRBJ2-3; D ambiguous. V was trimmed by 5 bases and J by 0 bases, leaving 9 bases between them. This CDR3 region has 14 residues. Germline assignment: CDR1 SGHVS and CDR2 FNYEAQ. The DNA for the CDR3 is TGTGCCAGCAGCGCCCTTAAGAGCACAGATACGCAGTATTTT. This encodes CASSALKSTDTQYF. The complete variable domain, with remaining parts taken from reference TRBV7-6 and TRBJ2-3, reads GAGVSQSPRYKVTKRGQDVALRCDPISGHVSLYWYRQALGQGPEFLTYFNYEAQQDKSGLPNDRFSAERPEGSISTLTIQRTEQRDSAMYRCASSALKSTDTQYFGPGTRLTVL.

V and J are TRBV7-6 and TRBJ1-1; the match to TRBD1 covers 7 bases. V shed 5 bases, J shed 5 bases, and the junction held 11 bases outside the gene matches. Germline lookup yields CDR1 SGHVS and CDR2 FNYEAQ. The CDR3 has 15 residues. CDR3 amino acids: CASSNRAGGTTEAFF. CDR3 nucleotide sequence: TGTGCCAGCAGCAACCGGGCAGGGGGAACAACTGAAGCTTTCTTT.

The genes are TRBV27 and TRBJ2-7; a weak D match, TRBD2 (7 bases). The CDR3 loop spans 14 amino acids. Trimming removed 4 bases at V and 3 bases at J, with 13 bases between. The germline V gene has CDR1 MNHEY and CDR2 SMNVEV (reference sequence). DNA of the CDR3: TGTGCCAGCAGTTACGGGGGGCCGTTCTACGAGCAGTACTTC. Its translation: CASSYGGPFYEQYF.

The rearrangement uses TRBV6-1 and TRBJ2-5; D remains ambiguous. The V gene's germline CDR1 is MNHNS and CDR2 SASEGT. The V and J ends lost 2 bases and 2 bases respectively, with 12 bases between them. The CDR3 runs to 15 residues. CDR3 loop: CASSEWLAPQETQYF. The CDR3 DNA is TGTGCCAGCAGTGAATGGCTGGCACCTCAAGAGACCCAGTACTTC.

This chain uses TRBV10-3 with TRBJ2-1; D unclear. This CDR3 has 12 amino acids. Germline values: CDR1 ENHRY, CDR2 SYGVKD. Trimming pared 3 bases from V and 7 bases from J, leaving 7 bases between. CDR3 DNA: TGTGCCATCAGTGATTTGGGGAATGAGCAGTTCTTC. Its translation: CAISDLGNEQFF.

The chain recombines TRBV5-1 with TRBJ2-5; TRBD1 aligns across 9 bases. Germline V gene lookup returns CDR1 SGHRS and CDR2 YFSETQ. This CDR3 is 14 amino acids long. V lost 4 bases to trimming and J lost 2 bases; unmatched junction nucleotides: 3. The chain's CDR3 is CASSAQGAQETQYF. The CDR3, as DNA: TGCGCCAGCAGCGCACAGGGGGCTCAAGAGACCCAGTACTTC. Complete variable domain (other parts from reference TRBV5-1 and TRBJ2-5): KAGVTQTPRYLIKTRGQQVTLSCSPISGHRSVSWYQQTPGQGLQFLFEYFSETQRNKGNFPGRFSGRQFSNSRSEMNVSTLELGDSALYLCASSAQGAQETQYFGPGTRLLVL.

The CDR3 protein is CASSLAMGAGELFF. The CDR3 DNA reads TGCGCCAGCAGCTTGGCGATGGGGGCCGGGGAGCTGTTTTTT. The chain employs TRBV5-1 and TRBJ2-2; D is tentatively TRBD1 or TRBD2 (5 bases each). V was trimmed by 0 bases and J by 6 bases, leaving 9 bases between them. From germline, CDR1 is SGHRS and CDR2 YFSETQ. CDR3 size: 14 residues.

The CDR3 sequence is CASSLGAGVLDTQYF. The CDR3 DNA follows: TGTGCCAGCAGCTTAGGGGCGGGAGTTTTAGATACGCAGTATTTT. This chain links TRBV11-2 with TRBJ2-3, with 7 nucleotides matching TRBD2. With 1 base clipped from V and 5 bases from J, the junction kept 6 bases outside the gene matches. This CDR3 spans 15 amino acids. Germline V gene data show CDR1 as SGHAT and CDR2 as FQNNGV.

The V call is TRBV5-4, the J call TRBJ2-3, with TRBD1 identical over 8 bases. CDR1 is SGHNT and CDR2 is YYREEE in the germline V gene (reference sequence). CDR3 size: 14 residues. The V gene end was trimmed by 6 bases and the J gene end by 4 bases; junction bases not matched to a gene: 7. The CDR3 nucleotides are TGTGCCAGCATTGGACAGGGAGGAGCAGATACGCAGTATTTT. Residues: CASIGQGGADTQYF. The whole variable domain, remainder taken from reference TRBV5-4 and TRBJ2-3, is ETGVTQSPTHLIKTRGQQVTLRCSSQSGHNTVSWYQQALGQGPQFIFQYYREEENGRGNFPPRFSGLQFPNYSSELNVNALELDDSALYLCASIGQGGADTQYFGPGTRLTVL.

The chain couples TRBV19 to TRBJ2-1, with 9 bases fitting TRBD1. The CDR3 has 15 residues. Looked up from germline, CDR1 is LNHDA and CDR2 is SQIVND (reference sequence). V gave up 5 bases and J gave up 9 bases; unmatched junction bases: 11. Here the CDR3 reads CASSLGTGPYSEQFF. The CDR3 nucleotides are TGTGCCAGTAGTCTAGGGACAGGGCCCTACTCTGAGCAGTTCTTC.

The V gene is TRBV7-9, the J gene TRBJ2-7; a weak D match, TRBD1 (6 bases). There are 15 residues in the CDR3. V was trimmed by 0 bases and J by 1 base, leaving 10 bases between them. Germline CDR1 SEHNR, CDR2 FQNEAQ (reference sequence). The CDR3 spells CASSLAGQVSYEQYF. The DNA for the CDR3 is TGTGCCAGCAGCTTAGCGGGACAAGTATCCTACGAGCAGTACTTC.